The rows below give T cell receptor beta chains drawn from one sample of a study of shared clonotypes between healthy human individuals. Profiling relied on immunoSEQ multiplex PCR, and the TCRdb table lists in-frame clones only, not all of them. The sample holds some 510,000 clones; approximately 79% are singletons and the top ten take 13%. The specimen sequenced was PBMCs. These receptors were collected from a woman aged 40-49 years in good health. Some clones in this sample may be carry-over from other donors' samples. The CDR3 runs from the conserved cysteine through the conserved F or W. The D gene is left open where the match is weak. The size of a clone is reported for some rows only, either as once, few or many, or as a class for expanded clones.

CDR3 DNA: TGTGCCAGCAGCTACGCCAAGCTTTACACCGGGGAGCTGTTTTTT
CDR3 protein: CASSYAKLYTGELFF
J gene: TRBJ2-2
D gene: -
clone size: -
V gene: TRBV13

CDR3 DNA: TGTGCCAGCAGCCCCCTAGCGGCTTCCTCCTACGAGCAGTACTTC
CDR3 protein: CASSPLAASSYEQYF
J gene: TRBJ2-7
D gene: TRBD2
clone size: -
V gene: TRBV7-6

CDR3 DNA: TGCGCCAGCAGCCCGTCGGACAGGGGGCGCGAGCAGTACTTC
CDR3 protein: CASSPSDRGREQYF
J gene: TRBJ2-7
D gene: TRBD1
clone size: -
V gene: TRBV5-1

CDR3 DNA: TGTGCCAGCAGCCTCGAATCCCCAGAGCAGTTCTTC
CDR3 protein: CASSLESPEQFF
J gene: TRBJ2-1
D gene: -
clone size: -
V gene: TRBV2

CDR3 DNA: TGTGCCAGCAGCCTCCTGGTGAACACCGGGGAGCTGTTTTTT
CDR3 protein: CASSLLVNTGELFF
J gene: TRBJ2-2
D gene: -
clone size: -
V gene: TRBV11-3

CDR3 DNA: TGTGCCAGCAGCGCCGGGACTAGACTCGATGAGCAGTTCTTC
CDR3 protein: CASSAGTRLDEQFF
J gene: TRBJ2-1
D gene: TRBD2
clone size: few
V gene: TRBV7-3

CDR3 DNA: TGTGCCAGCAGCCCCGGAACAGGGGGCGACTATGGCTACACCTTC
CDR3 protein: CASSPGTGGDYGYTF
J gene: TRBJ1-2
D gene: TRBD1
clone size: -
V gene: TRBV7-8

CDR3 DNA: TGCGCCAGCAGCTTGAGCGGGGTGGTAGGCACAGATACGCAGTATTTT
CDR3 protein: CASSLSGVVGTDTQYF
J gene: TRBJ2-3
D gene: TRBD2
clone size: -
V gene: TRBV5-1

CDR3 DNA: TGTGCCAGCAGTGACTTGGGACGGGGGAACACTGAAGCTTTCTTT
CDR3 protein: CASSDLGRGNTEAFF
J gene: TRBJ1-1
D gene: -
clone size: -
V gene: TRBV28

CDR3 DNA: TGTGCCAGCAGCCAAGATCGGGGCCCCAGCTATGGCTACACCTTC
CDR3 protein: CASSQDRGPSYGYTF
J gene: TRBJ1-2
D gene: -
clone size: -
V gene: TRBV14

CDR3 DNA: TGTGCCAGCAGGGGGGACCCGCAATCCGGGGAGCTGTTTTTT
CDR3 protein: CASRGDPQSGELFF
J gene: TRBJ2-2
D gene: -
clone size: -
V gene: TRBV6-5

CDR3 DNA: TGTGCCAGCAGTTACTTTACAGGGGGAATCACTGAAGCTTTCTTT
CDR3 protein: CASSYFTGGITEAFF
J gene: TRBJ1-1
D gene: TRBD1
clone size: few
V gene: TRBV6-7

CDR3 DNA: TGTGCCAGCAGTTTATTAAGACTAGCGGGAGGGCCGGGCACAGATACGCAGTATTTT
CDR3 protein: CASSLLRLAGGPGTDTQYF
J gene: TRBJ2-3
D gene: TRBD2
clone size: once
V gene: TRBV28

CDR3 DNA: TGCGCCAGCAGCAGACAGGGGAGTCAGCCCCAGCATTTT
CDR3 protein: CASSRQGSQPQHF
J gene: TRBJ1-5
D gene: TRBD1
clone size: -
V gene: TRBV4-1

CDR3 DNA: TGTGCCAGTAGTATGCAGCCCTCAGGGGGATACGAGCAGTACTTC
CDR3 protein: CASSMQPSGGYEQYF
J gene: TRBJ2-7
D gene: TRBD1
clone size: once
V gene: TRBV19

CDR3 DNA: TGTGCCAGCAGCCCCTCTAGGACAGGGATCTATGGCTACACCTTC
CDR3 protein: CASSPSRTGIYGYTF
J gene: TRBJ1-2
D gene: TRBD1
clone size: -
V gene: TRBV7-9

CDR3 DNA: TGTGCCAGCAGCTCGTACCGGGACAGACCGAACACTGAAGCTTTCTTT
CDR3 protein: CASSSYRDRPNTEAFF
J gene: TRBJ1-1
D gene: TRBD1
clone size: -
V gene: TRBV5-4

CDR3 DNA: TGTGCCAGCAGCCTAGCGGGATACAATGAGCAGTTCTTC
CDR3 protein: CASSLAGYNEQFF
J gene: TRBJ2-1
D gene: TRBD2
clone size: -
V gene: TRBV9

CDR3 DNA: TGTGCCAGCAGCCTAGGGACAGGAATGAACACTGAAGCTTTCTTT
CDR3 protein: CASSLGTGMNTEAFF
J gene: TRBJ1-1
D gene: TRBD1
clone size: once
V gene: TRBV11-1

CDR3 DNA: TGCGCCAGCAGCCAATTTCTAGGGACGTTATTCGAGCAGTACTTC
CDR3 protein: CASSQFLGTLFEQYF
J gene: TRBJ2-7
D gene: -
clone size: -
V gene: TRBV4-1

CDR3 DNA: TGTGCCAGCAGCTTACAGCCGGACCTATCTGGCTACACCTTC
CDR3 protein: CASSLQPDLSGYTF
J gene: TRBJ1-2
D gene: -
clone size: -
V gene: TRBV7-2

CDR3 DNA: TGCGCCAGCAGCCAAGGACTAGCGGGTGTCACCGGGGAGCTGTTTTTT
CDR3 protein: CASSQGLAGVTGELFF
J gene: TRBJ2-2
D gene: TRBD2
clone size: -
V gene: TRBV4-1

CDR3 DNA: TGTGCCAGCAGCTCTGGACTAGCGGGAGAAGCAGATACGCAGTATTTT
CDR3 protein: CASSSGLAGEADTQYF
J gene: TRBJ2-3
D gene: TRBD2
clone size: -
V gene: TRBV7-9

CDR3 DNA: TGTGCCAGCAGCCCCCACCAGGCGGCGAACACCGGGGAGCTGTTTTTT
CDR3 protein: CASSPHQAANTGELFF
J gene: TRBJ2-2
D gene: -
clone size: -
V gene: TRBV7-3

CDR3 DNA: TGTGCCAGCACAAATTCCTGGGTCAACACCATATATTTT
CDR3 protein: CASTNSWVNTIYF
J gene: TRBJ1-3
D gene: -
clone size: -
V gene: TRBV28

CDR3 DNA: TGCAGTGCTGTGGCTTACGAGCAGTACTTC
CDR3 protein: CSAVAYEQYF
J gene: TRBJ2-7
D gene: -
clone size: once
V gene: TRBV20-1

CDR3 DNA: TGTGCCTGGAGTGTGGTCAGGGGTACCTACGAGCAGTACTTC
CDR3 protein: CAWSVVRGTYEQYF
J gene: TRBJ2-7
D gene: -
clone size: -
V gene: TRBV30

CDR3 DNA: TGCGCCAGCAGCCCACGGACTAGCGGGAGAACCTCCTACGAGCAGTACTTC
CDR3 protein: CASSPRTSGRTSYEQYF
J gene: TRBJ2-7
D gene: TRBD2
clone size: -
V gene: TRBV5-1

CDR3 DNA: TGTGCCAGCAGCTCGCCCGGACTAGCCTACAATGAGCAGTTCTTC
CDR3 protein: CASSSPGLAYNEQFF
J gene: TRBJ2-1
D gene: TRBD2
clone size: -
V gene: TRBV5-5

CDR3 DNA: TGTGCCAGCAGCTTTGATCTCGGGGAGGAGACCCAGTACTTC
CDR3 protein: CASSFDLGEETQYF
J gene: TRBJ2-5
D gene: -
clone size: -
V gene: TRBV5-4